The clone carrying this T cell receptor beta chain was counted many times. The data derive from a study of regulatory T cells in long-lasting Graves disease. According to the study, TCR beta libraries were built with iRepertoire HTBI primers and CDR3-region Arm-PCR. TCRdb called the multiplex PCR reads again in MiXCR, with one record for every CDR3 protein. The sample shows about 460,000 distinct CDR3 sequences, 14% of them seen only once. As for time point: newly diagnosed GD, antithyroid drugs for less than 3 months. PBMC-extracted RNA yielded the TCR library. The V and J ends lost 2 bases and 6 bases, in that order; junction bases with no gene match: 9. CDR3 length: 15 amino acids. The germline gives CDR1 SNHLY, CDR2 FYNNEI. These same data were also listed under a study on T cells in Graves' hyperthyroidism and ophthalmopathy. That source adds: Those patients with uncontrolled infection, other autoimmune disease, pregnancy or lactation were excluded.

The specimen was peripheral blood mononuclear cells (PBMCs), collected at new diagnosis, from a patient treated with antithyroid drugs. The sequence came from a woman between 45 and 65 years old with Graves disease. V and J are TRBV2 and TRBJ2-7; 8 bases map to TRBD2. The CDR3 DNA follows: TGTGCCAGCAGTGAAAGTAGCGGGGTCGTTGGCGAGCAGTACTTC. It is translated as CASSESSGVVGEQYF.